This T cell receptor (beta chain) was sequenced for a study of T cell repertoires in cytomegalovirus infection (dated 2019 in TCRdb). Study-wide context: Alongside well-studied HLA-B-restricted epitopes, the peptide stimulations were aimed at recently identified HLA-C-restricted CMV epitopes, whose presentation resists viral immunomodulation. Donor HLA type was relevant to the analysis, because carriage of CMV infection together with the matching HLA type was indicated by public TCR beta signatures. What the work shows at the level of the full study, not this receptor alone: The ex vivo response was dominated by HLA-C-restricted CMV-specific TCR beta clonotypes, and the single most frequent clonotype in two of eight donors was supplied by these HLA-C-restricted clonotypes. Cumulative frequency of public TCR beta family members discriminated carriers of CMV infection plus the relevant HLA type in this cohort and an independent 352-donor cohort.

This clonotype was observed a handful of times. It has no known antigen specificity. No base quality information exists; no much larger clone differs at one position. What the treatment or condition label conveys for this sample: in vitro stimulation with specific CMV peptide epitopes to enrich CMV-specific T cells. V was cut back by 6 bases and J by 0 bases, leaving a gap of 9 bases between them. Reading the germline V gene gives CDR1 SGHTA and CDR2 FQGNSA. The CDR3 sequence holds 14 residues, the cysteine and phenylalanine included. Only the CDR3 DNA is retained, 42 bases long and in frame from the first base. Reads for this sample came from an Illumina HiSeq 1500. TCRdb took the public reads, trimmed them with fastp at Q25, ran MiXCR for clone calling and kept in-frame beta chains. Entries that share a CDR3 protein sequence are merged under the most common genes and DNA. The sample profile shows about 740,000 distinct CDR3 sequences; around 30% of them were found once. The leading ten clones occupy 15% to 20% of the sample.

The rearrangement joined TRBV7-2 to TRBJ2-1; confidence is insufficient to name the D gene. The source material was cultured PBMCs, sampled from culture after CMV antigen stimulation. This TCR was sampled from a human donor in good health (CMV status not recorded). Some clones in this sample may be carry-over from other donors' samples. The sequence in DNA is TGTGCCAGCAGTACCTATAGCTCCTACAATGAGCAGTTCTTC. It translates to CASSTYSSYNEQFF.